Below, 15 T cell receptor beta chains from the same sample are listed, as sequenced in a study of PD-1 blockade in classical Hodgkin lymphoma. Profiling relied on immunoSEQ multiplex PCR, and the TCRdb table lists in-frame clones only, not all of them. Of fewer than 15,000 clones listed, 65% to 80% are singletons. There was relapse after autologous stem cell transplantation in every patient, and there was variation in brentuximab vedotin exposure. After thawing, PBMCs were subjected to magnetic negative selection to isolate CD8+ T cells. The sample was CD8+ T cells from blood, taken at baseline. These receptors came from a human donor with classical Hodgkin lymphoma.

The J gene is TRBJ2-3, the V gene TRBV5-1; a weak D match, TRBD2 (7 bases). Per the germline V gene, CDR1 is SGHRS and CDR2 is YFSETQ. The V end lost 4 bases, the J end lost 6 bases, and 15 bases lay between the germline ends. This CDR3 is 14 amino acids long. The CDR3 sequence: CASSDRISGDTQYF. CDR3 nucleotides: TGCGCCAGCAGCGACAGGATTAGCGGGGATACGCAGTATTTT.

For this clone: This sample includes further DNA sequences coding for the same CDR3. This chain links TRBV5-6 with TRBJ2-2; possibly TRBD2 for D (6 bases). Deletions cut 5 bases from V and 7 bases from J, with 15 bases between. The CDR3 is 14 amino acids. The V gene's germline CDR1 is SGHDT and CDR2 YYEEEE. For the CDR3, the DNA is TGTGCCAGCAGAATGCGGGGAGACGGCGGGGAGCTGTTTTTT. Translated: CASRMRGDGGELFF.

This chain joins TRBV6-6 and TRBJ1-1, with TRBD1 matching over 12 bases. This CDR3 contains 14 residues. The V segment lost 7 bases and the J segment 5 bases; nucleotides outside the gene matches: 5. Germline V gene lookup returns CDR1 MNHNY and CDR2 SVGAGI (reference sequence). CDR3: CASTGTGGYTEAFF. Written as DNA, the CDR3 is TGTGCCAGCACCGGGACAGGGGGCTATACTGAAGCTTTCTTT.

The gene calls are TRBV5-1 and TRBJ1-1, with D maybe TRBD1 (5 bases). Trimming shortened V by 4 bases and J by 1 base, and 23 bases separated the two germline ends. The CDR3 sequence is 18 residues long. CDR1 and CDR2 from the germline V gene are SGHRS and YFSETQ. The CDR3 loop is CASSIAAPGRGGNTEAFF. The CDR3 region has the DNA TGCGCCAGCAGCATAGCTGCGCCCGGCCGGGGCGGGAACACTGAAGCTTTCTTT.

The rearrangement joins TRBV11-2 to TRBJ1-1; a possible D gene is TRBD1 (6 bases). The V end was cut by 3 bases, the J end by 3 bases, with 17 bases between. Germline V gives CDR1 SGHAT, CDR2 FQNNGV. This CDR3 has 16 residues. The CDR3 protein is CASSFRAGDGDTEAFF. In DNA form, the CDR3 reads TGTGCCAGCAGCTTCCGTGCAGGGGACGGAGACACTGAAGCTTTCTTT.

The chain couples TRBV29-1 to TRBJ2-7; 10 bases are a match to TRBD1. From germline, CDR1 is SQVTM and CDR2 ANQGSEA. The J segment lost 4 bases and the V segment lost 6 bases, leaving 3 bases of the junction unmatched. The CDR3 consists of 12 residues. The CDR3 DNA reads as TGCAGCGTGGGGGACAGGGGTTACGAGCAGTACTTC. This codes for CSVGDRGYEQYF.

The CDR3 bases are TGTGCCAGCACCTTCATTCTGGGGGGGGATACGCAGTATTTT. Protein product: CASTFILGGDTQYF. The J gene is TRBJ2-3, the V gene TRBV6-5; the match to TRBD2 covers 7 bases. This CDR3 is 14 amino acids long. V trimming: 7 bases; J trimming: 6 bases; junction bases outside the gene matches: 10. Germline V gene lookup returns CDR1 MNHEY and CDR2 SVGAGI.

The V and J genes are TRBV10-1 and TRBJ1-5, with 8 bases aligning to TRBD1. The CDR3 length is 13 residues. CDR1 is WNHNN and CDR2 is SYGVQD in the germline V gene (reference sequence). The V and J ends lost 11 bases and 5 bases, in that order; junction bases with no gene match: 8. The CDR3 DNA reads as TGCGCCCGTATCGGGACAGGTGATCAGCCCCAGCATTTT. The encoded protein is CARIGTGDQPQHF.

This chain joins TRBV4-1 and TRBJ2-7; D uncertain. Germline V gives CDR1 MGHRA, CDR2 YSYEKL. The length of the CDR3 is 14 residues. V lost 0 bases and J 3 bases, leaving 9 bases between the germline ends. The DNA of the CDR3 is TGCGCCAGCAGCCAAGATAGCAGGAACTACGAGCAGTACTTC. It specifies CASSQDSRNYEQYF.

The rearrangement joins TRBV5-4 to TRBJ2-3, with D perhaps being TRBD1 or TRBD2 (5 bases each). CDR3 length equals 13 residues. V gave up 3 bases and J gave up 2 bases, with 7 bases separating them. Per the germline V gene, CDR1 is SGHNT and CDR2 is YYREEE (reference sequence). CDR3 region: CASSWGPTDTQYF. The DNA of the CDR3 is TGTGCCAGCAGCTGGGGACCCACAGATACGCAGTATTTT.

The chain is built from TRBV21-1 and TRBJ2-6; the table's TRBD2 call for D was not verified on the DNA. TRBV21-1 counts as a pseudogene. The CDR3 totals 16 residues. CDR3 amino acids: CASSNRTDSGANVLTF. Written as DNA, the CDR3 is TGTGCCAGCAGCAATCGGACTGACTCTGGGGCCAACGTCCTGACTTTC.

The chain uses TRBV5-4 and TRBJ2-5; tentative D call: TRBD2 (6 bases). Germline V gives CDR1 SGHNT, CDR2 YYREEE (reference sequence). This CDR3 spans 14 amino acids. V shed 3 bases and J shed 7 bases, with 16 bases lying between them. The CDR3 region has the DNA TGTGCCAGCAGCTCGCGGGACGCGGAAGGGACCCAGTACTTC. Its translation is CASSSRDAEGTQYF. The full variable domain, with the rest looked up from reference TRBV5-4 and TRBJ2-5, is ETGVTQSPTHLIKTRGQQVTLRCSSQSGHNTVSWYQQALGQGPQFIFQYYREEENGRGNFPPRFSGLQFPNYSSELNVNALELDDSALYLCASSSRDAEGTQYFGPGTRLLVL.

The V call is TRBV11-2, the J call TRBJ2-1; 9 nucleotides agree with TRBD2. The CDR3 is 14 amino acids. The V gene end was trimmed by 0 bases and the J gene end by 10 bases; junction bases not matched to a gene: 4. The germline gives CDR1 SGHAT, CDR2 FQNNGV. CDR3 DNA: TGTGCCAGCAGCTTAGAGGGCGGGGGGGCCGAGCAGTTCTTC. Translating gives CASSLEGGGAEQFF.

This clone was picked up a small number of times. The gene calls are TRBV19 and TRBJ2-7, with D tentatively TRBD2 (5 bases). Germline loops: CDR1 LNHDA, CDR2 SQIVND (reference sequence). The CDR3 consists of 12 residues. The V end was cut by 6 bases, the J end by 4 bases, with 10 bases between. The CDR3 coding sequence is TGTGCCAGTAGCATGGGGAGTTACGAGCAGTACTTC. This sequence encodes CASSMGSYEQYF.

The V gene is TRBV30, the J gene TRBJ1-6; TRBD1 aligns across 8 bases. The V gene's germline CDR1 is GTSNPN and CDR2 SVGIG (reference sequence). The CDR3 extends over 15 amino acids. Unmatched junction bases numbered 4, after V lost 3 bases and J lost 3 bases. The CDR3 bases are TGTGCCTGGAGCGATGGACAGGGCTATAATTCACCCCTCCACTTT. It specifies CAWSDGQGYNSPLHF.